These 8 T cell receptor beta chains originate from one sample sequenced in a study of T cells in Graves' hyperthyroidism and ophthalmopathy. The CDR3 regions of TCR beta were amplified from RNA transcripts. Using the HTBI primer set, a first-round RT-PCR was run on the TCR CDR3. TCRdb analysed the multiplex PCR reads with MiXCR anew, one entry per CDR3 protein. Of approximately 400,000 distinct CDR3 sequences in the sample, 14% to 15% were seen once. Sample: blood. These receptors came from a woman aged 25 to 39 with Graves' hyperthyroidism.

This clonotype was seen more than once but under ten times. V usage is TRBV20-1 and J usage is TRBJ2-1, with D possibly being TRBD1 or TRBD2 (5 bases each). The CDR3 is 16 residues long. The germline V and J ends were trimmed by 2 bases and 0 bases, with 14 bases remaining between them. The germline V gene encodes CDR1 DFQATT and CDR2 SNEGSKA (reference sequence). As DNA, the CDR3 is TGCAGTGCTAGAACTAGACAGTCGAGCTCCTACAATGAGCAGTTCTTC. The encoded protein is CSARTRQSSSYNEQFF.

A few counts support this clonotype. The V call is TRBV9, the J call TRBJ2-2; tentatively, D is TRBD2 (6 bases). The germline CDR1 and CDR2 sequences are SGDLS and YYNGEE. The CDR3 is 15 amino acids. The ends were cut back, 4 bases at V and 1 base at J, with 11 bases in the middle. The DNA for the CDR3 is TGTGCCAGCAGCCCCGGGACTCAGAACACCGGGGAGCTGTTTTTT. Translation gives CASSPGTQNTGELFF.

CDR3 loop: CASSQRRAEAFF. The CDR3, as DNA: TGTGCCAGCAGCCAACGCAGGGCTGAAGCTTTCTTT. V is TRBV14 and J is TRBJ1-1, with a weak D call TRBD1 (5 bases). The germline V gene encodes CDR1 SGHDN and CDR2 FVKESK. Trimming took 2 bases from V and 6 from J, leaving 7 bases between them. CDR3 size: 12 residues. The variable domain in full, with the rest retrieved from reference TRBV14 and TRBJ1-1, is EAGVTQFPSHSVIEKGQTVTLRCDPISGHDNLYWYRRVMGKEIKFLLHFVKESKQDESGMPNNRFLAERTGGTYSTLKVQPAELEDSGVYFCASSQRRAEAFFGQGTRLTVV.

The sample holds many counts of this clonotype. The V and J genes are TRBV2 and TRBJ2-3; D gene ambiguous. Trimming shortened V by 6 bases and J by 6 bases, and 7 bases separated the two germline ends. The CDR3 length is 11 residues. From germline, CDR1 is SNHLY and CDR2 FYNNEI. The CDR3 loop reads CASSVSDTQYF. DNA for the CDR3: TGTGCCAGCAGCGTCTCCGATACGCAGTATTTT.

At least ten counts were recorded for this clonotype. The CDR3 bases are TGTGCCAGCAGGAGCGTCCCCGGGACAGGAGTTTATAGCAATCAGCCCCAGCATTTT. Amino acids: CASRSVPGTGVYSNQPQHF. This sequence joins TRBV28 and TRBJ1-5; the match to TRBD1 covers 8 bases. Unmatched junction bases numbered 16, after V lost 6 bases and J lost 0 bases. The CDR3 spans 19 residues. The germline V gene has CDR1 MDHEN and CDR2 SYDVKM.

This chain uses TRBV6-1 with TRBJ2-7; D is possibly TRBD2 (6 bases). V was cut by 3 bases and J by 0 bases, with 6 bases left in between. This CDR3 has 13 amino acids. The germline V gene encodes CDR1 MNHNS and CDR2 SASEGT. The CDR3 reads CASSDGSSYEQYF. In DNA form, the CDR3 reads TGTGCCAGCAGTGACGGGAGCTCCTACGAGCAGTACTTC.

V gene TRBV27 combines with J gene TRBJ2-7; D gene ambiguous. Trimming stripped 7 bases from V and 1 base from J, with 17 bases between. CDR1 and CDR2 from the germline V gene are MNHEY and SMNVEV (reference sequence). The CDR3 contains 15 residues. The CDR3 region is CASNTGPSPSYEQYF. The CDR3 region has the DNA TGTGCCAGCAATACCGGGCCGTCCCCTTCCTACGAGCAGTACTTC.

This clonotype was observed a single time. A much bigger clone sits one base away, suggesting this may be a read error. The rearrangement links TRBV5-1 to TRBJ2-1, with 13 nucleotides matching TRBD2. This CDR3 is 15 amino acids long. CDR1 and CDR2 from the germline V gene are SGHRS and YFSETQ. CDR3 coding DNA: TGCGCCAGCAGCTGGACTAGCGGGAGTTTCACTGAGCAGTCCTTC. Residues: CASSWTSGSFTEQSF.